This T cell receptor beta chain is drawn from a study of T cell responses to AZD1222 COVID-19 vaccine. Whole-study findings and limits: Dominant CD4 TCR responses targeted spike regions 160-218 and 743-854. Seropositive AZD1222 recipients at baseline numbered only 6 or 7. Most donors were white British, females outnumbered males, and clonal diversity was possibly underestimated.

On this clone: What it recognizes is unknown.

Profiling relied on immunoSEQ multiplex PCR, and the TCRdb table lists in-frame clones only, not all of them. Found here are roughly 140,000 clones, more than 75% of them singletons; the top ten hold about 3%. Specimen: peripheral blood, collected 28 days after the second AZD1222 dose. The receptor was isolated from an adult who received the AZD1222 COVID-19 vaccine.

The CDR3 spells CASSPIHREMSTEAFF. DNA for the CDR3: TGTGCCAGCTCACCCATCCACAGGGAGATGAGCACTGAAGCTTTCTTT. The chain uses TRBV18 and TRBJ1-1; D perhaps matches TRBD1 (6 bases). The CDR3 has 16 residues. Trimming cost V 3 bases and J 4 bases, with 18 bases left between them. Germline CDR1 KGHSH, CDR2 LQKENI.